This TCR beta chain emerged from a study of T-cell reconstitution after alpha-beta-depleted transplantation in children. The authors prepared the TCRbeta library with unique molecular identifiers. A single record per CDR3 protein comes from TCRdb applying MiXCR to the PCR reads. Of some 50,000 distinct CDR3 sequences listed, about a tenth are singletons. In this sample, this clonotype turned up many times. What it binds is not known. Study results and caveats: Among T cells one year after transplant, newly produced cells accounted for most counts and diversity.

The germline V gene encodes CDR1 SEHNR and CDR2 FQNEAQ (reference sequence). The CDR3 length is 15 residues. Trimming removed 6 bases from V and 9 bases from J; junction bases left unmatched: 9. The source is a male patient aged 2-15 years who had a stem cell transplant for chronic granulomatous disease, so the T cells may come from the graft donor. The input for sequencing was PBMCs, mostly from graft donor cells, taken 60 days after TCRalphabeta/CD19-depleted stem cell transplant. The V and J genes are TRBV7-9 and TRBJ1-6; 9 nucleotides match TRBD1. The CDR3, as DNA: TGTGCCAGCAGTTCCACCCCGACAGGGGGTTCACCCCTCCACTTT. The encoded protein is CASSSTPTGGSPLHF.